The next 16 T cell receptor beta chains were all read from a single sample in a study of T cell responses to AZD1222 COVID-19 vaccine. This table comes from immunoSEQ multiplex PCR, and its TCRdb copy is limited to in-frame clones, with some not included. Altogether over 95,000 clones are present, around nine tenths being singletons, with the ten largest covering roughly an eighth. The specimen comprised peripheral blood, sampled on day 0 of AZD1222 vaccination. The receptors were gathered from an adult in good health.

This chain uses TRBV7-6 with TRBJ2-6, with D possibly matching TRBD1 (6 bases). CDR1 SGHVS and CDR2 FNYEAQ come from the germline V gene. CDR3 length: 15 residues. The ends were cut back, 5 bases at V and 2 bases at J, with 10 bases in the middle. CDR3 nucleotides: TGTGCCAGCAGCCCAGGGGTCACTGGGGCCAACGTCCTGACTTTC. Its translation is CASSPGVTGANVLTF.

This clone was counted a single time. V usage is TRBV5-1 and J usage is TRBJ1-2; 7 bases are shared with TRBD1. The V gene's germline CDR1 is SGHRS and CDR2 YFSETQ. This CDR3 spans 15 amino acids. Losses at the gene ends were 4 bases for V and 1 base for J; bases not matched to a gene: 7. CDR3 sequence (DNA): TGCGCCAGCAGCGAAGATGGACAGGTTAACTATGGCTACACCTTC. It translates to CASSEDGQVNYGYTF.

The chain uses TRBV28 and TRBJ1-2, with TRBD1 matching 7 bases. CDR1 MDHEN and CDR2 SYDVKM come from the germline V gene. This CDR3 is 14 amino acids long. After removal of 4 bases from V and 2 bases from J, the junction contained 4 bases not matched to a gene. Here the CDR3 reads CASSSDRANYGYTF. The CDR3 bases are TGTGCCAGCAGTTCCGACAGGGCCAACTATGGCTACACCTTC.

CDR3 coding DNA: TGCGCCAGCAGCCAAGAGCCGGGATTAACCGGGGAGCTGTTTTTT. Amino acid sequence: CASSQEPGLTGELFF. V usage is TRBV4-3 and J usage is TRBJ2-2; D might be TRBD2 (5 bases). Germline-derived CDR1 and CDR2 are LGHNA and YSLEER. This CDR3 is built from 15 residues. Trimming cost V 0 bases and J 5 bases, with 10 bases left between them.

The chain couples TRBV28 to TRBJ2-1; D gene unclear. V dropped 6 bases and J dropped 2 bases, with 11 bases sitting between them. CDR1 is MDHEN, CDR2 SYDVKM, per germline. The CDR3 spans 14 residues. Written as DNA, the CDR3 is TGTGCCAGCAGGGCTCGCCCCGCCTACAATGAGCAGTTCTTC. This codes for CASRARPAYNEQFF.

The chain has TRBV28 and TRBJ1-5; a weak D match, TRBD1 (5 bases). Germline V lookup: CDR1 MDHEN, CDR2 SYDVKM. The V end was cut by 2 bases, the J end by 7 bases, with 12 bases between. The CDR3 spans 14 residues. CDR3 DNA sequence: TGTGCCAGCAGTTTAGGTAGGGGCGGACAGCCCCAGCATTTT. Protein sequence: CASSLGRGGQPQHF.

This chain links TRBV6-5 with TRBJ2-1, with a possible D match to TRBD2 (6 bases). From germline, CDR1 is MNHEY and CDR2 SVGAGI. Trimming took off 7 bases at V and 7 bases at J, with 17 bases between the two ends. The CDR3 covers 14 residues. CDR3 coding DNA: TGTGCCAGCATGGCAGGGCGGGGTGGTAATGAGCAGTTCTTC. Translated: CASMAGRGGNEQFF.

The rearrangement uses TRBV28 and TRBJ2-7; 8 bases line up with TRBD1. The CDR3 covers 11 residues. Looked up from germline, CDR1 is MDHEN and CDR2 is SYDVKM. The CDR3 DNA reads TGTCGGACAGGGAATACCTACGAGCAGTACTTC. This gives the protein CRTGNTYEQYF. The full variable domain, with the rest looked up from reference TRBV28 and TRBJ2-7, is DVKVTQSSRYLVKRTGEKVFLECVQDMDHENMFWYRQDPGLGLRLIYFSYDVKMKEKGDIPEGYSVSREKKERFSLILESASTNQTSMYLCRTGNTYEQYFGPGTRLTVT.

The J gene is TRBJ2-4, the V gene TRBV7-2; D call uncertain. This CDR3 has 16 residues. Germline loops: CDR1 SGHTA, CDR2 FQGNSA. Trimming took off 1 base at V and 3 bases at J, with 13 bases between the two ends. In DNA, the CDR3 is TGTGCCAGCAGCTTAGGCCTGGGAACAGACAAAAACATTCAGTACTTC. It encodes CASSLGLGTDKNIQYF.

V and J are TRBV7-2 and TRBJ1-2; tentative D call: TRBD1 (5 bases). This CDR3 region has 13 residues. Per the germline V gene, CDR1 is SGHTA and CDR2 is FQGNSA. V was shortened by 5 bases and J by 2 bases, with 9 bases between the two germline ends. The CDR3 bases are TGTGCCAGCAGCCTGGACACCAACTATGGCTACACCTTC. Encoded protein: CASSLDTNYGYTF.

Only a few counts were recorded for this clone. V usage is TRBV28 and J usage is TRBJ1-3; 11 nucleotides match TRBD1. The V gene end was trimmed by 4 bases and the J gene end by 0 bases; junction bases not matched to a gene: 5. From germline, CDR1 is MDHEN and CDR2 SYDVKM. The CDR3 totals 17 residues. CDR3 region: CASSSRGQGGSGNTIYF. The CDR3 nucleotides are TGTGCCAGCAGTTCCCGGGGACAGGGGGGCTCTGGAAACACCATATATTTT.

The rearrangement links TRBV9 to TRBJ1-2; 8 bases map to TRBD1. V lost 3 bases and J lost 2; bases outside the gene matches: 3. This CDR3 is built from 14 residues. Germline assignment: CDR1 SGDLS and CDR2 YYNGEE. The CDR3 sequence is CASSAWTGNYGYTF. In DNA, the CDR3 is TGTGCCAGCAGCGCCTGGACAGGGAACTATGGCTACACCTTC.

The chain recombines TRBV5-4 with TRBJ2-3, with D possibly matching TRBD2 (5 bases). Germline CDR1 is SGHNT and CDR2 is YYREEE (reference sequence). The CDR3 is 15 amino acids. V lost 2 bases, J lost 4 bases, and 14 bases lay in between. The CDR3: CASSFPGINSDTQYF. The CDR3 DNA reads as TGTGCCAGCAGCTTTCCCGGGATTAATTCAGATACGCAGTATTTT.

The genes are TRBV30 and TRBJ1-2; the D gene is possibly TRBD1 (5 bases). V was shortened by 5 bases and J by 4 bases, with 17 bases between the two germline ends. The CDR3 sequence is 14 residues long. Germline loops: CDR1 GTSNPN, CDR2 SVGIG (reference sequence). The CDR3 DNA follows: TGTGCCTGGCACTCTCCGGGACCCTCCTATGGCTACACCTTC. It specifies CAWHSPGPSYGYTF.

The chain combines TRBV3-1 (or the pseudogene TRBV3-2) with TRBJ1-5, with D perhaps matching TRBD1 (6 bases). The CDR3 length is 13 residues. Trimming took off 4 bases at V and 9 bases at J, with 13 bases between the two ends. From germline, CDR1 is LGHDT and CDR2 YNNKEL (reference sequence). CDR3 in amino acids: CASSRDMEGPQHF. CDR3 nucleotides: TGTGCCAGCAGCCGGGACATGGAAGGGCCCCAGCATTTT.

The chain links TRBV10-2 to TRBJ2-5; 9 bases are a match to TRBD2. Germline-derived CDR1 and CDR2 are WSHSY and SAAADI. J gave up 1 base and V 4 bases, and 10 bases lay outside the gene matches. CDR3 size: 17 residues. Written as DNA, the CDR3 is TGCGCCAGCAGTGGCCTTATGGGTAGCGGGAGCCAAGAGACCCAGTACTTC. Translation: CASSGLMGSGSQETQYF.